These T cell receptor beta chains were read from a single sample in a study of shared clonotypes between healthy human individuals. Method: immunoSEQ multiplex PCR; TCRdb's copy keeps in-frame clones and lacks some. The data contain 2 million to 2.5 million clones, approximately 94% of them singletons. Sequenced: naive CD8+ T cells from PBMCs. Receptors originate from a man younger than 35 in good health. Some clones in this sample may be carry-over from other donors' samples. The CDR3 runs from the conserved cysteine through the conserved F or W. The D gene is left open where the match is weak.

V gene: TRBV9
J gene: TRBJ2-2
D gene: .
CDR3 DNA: TGTGCCAGCAGCGTAACCCGGACAGCGAACACCGGGGAGCTGTTTTTT
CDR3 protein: CASSVTRTANTGELFF

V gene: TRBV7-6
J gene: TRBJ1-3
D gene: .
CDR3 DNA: TGTGCCAGCAAAACGACGAACACCATATATTTT
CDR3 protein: CASKTTNTIYF

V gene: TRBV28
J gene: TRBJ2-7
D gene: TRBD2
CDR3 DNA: TGTGCCAGCAGTCTCCTCGGCGGGAGCACCTACGAGCAGTACTTC
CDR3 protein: CASSLLGGSTYEQYF

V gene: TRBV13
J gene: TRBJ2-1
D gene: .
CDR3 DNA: TGTGCCAGCAGCTTGGGTGAAAACACCTACAATGAGCAGTTCTTC
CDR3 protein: CASSLGENTYNEQFF

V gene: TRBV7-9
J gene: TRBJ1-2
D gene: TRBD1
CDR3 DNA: TGTGCCAGCAGCTCCCTGACAGGGGGTTATGGCTACACCTTC
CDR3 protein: CASSSLTGGYGYTF

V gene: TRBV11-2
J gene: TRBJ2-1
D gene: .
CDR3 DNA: TGTGCCAGCAGCGGCGAGGCCGGAGCCGGCAATGAGCAGTTCTTC
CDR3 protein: CASSGEAGAGNEQFF

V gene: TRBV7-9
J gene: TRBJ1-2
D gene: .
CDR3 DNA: TGTGCCAGCAGCCGAACTGGACGGGTTTATGGCTACACCTTC
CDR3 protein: CASSRTGRVYGYTF

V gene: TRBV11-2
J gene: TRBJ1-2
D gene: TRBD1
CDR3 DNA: TGTGCCAGCAGCCCGCAAACGGGACAGGGACATGGCTACACCTTC
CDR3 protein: CASSPQTGQGHGYTF

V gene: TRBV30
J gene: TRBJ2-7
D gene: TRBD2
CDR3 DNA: TGTGCCTGGAGTAGGCGGGAGGGCGCCGAGCAGTACTTC
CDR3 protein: CAWSRREGAEQYF

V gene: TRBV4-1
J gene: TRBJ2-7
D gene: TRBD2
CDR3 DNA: TGCGCCAGCAGCCAAGTAATAGCGGGAGTCCACGAGCAGTACTTC
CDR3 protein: CASSQVIAGVHEQYF

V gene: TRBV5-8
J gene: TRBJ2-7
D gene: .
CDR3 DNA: TGTGCCAGCAGCTTGGAGGGAGGCACCTACGAGCAGTACTTC
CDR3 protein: CASSLEGGTYEQYF

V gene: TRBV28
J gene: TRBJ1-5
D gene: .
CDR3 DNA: TGTGCCAGCAGTTTATTACGGGGGGATCAGCCCCAGCATTTT
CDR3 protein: CASSLLRGDQPQHF

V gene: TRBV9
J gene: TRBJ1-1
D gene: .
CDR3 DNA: TGTGCCAGCAGCGTTTATCCGAACACTGAAGCTTTCTTT
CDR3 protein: CASSVYPNTEAFF

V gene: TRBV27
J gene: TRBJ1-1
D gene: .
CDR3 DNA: TGTGCCAGCAGTCTACGGGGGGGGATTGAAGCTTTCTTT
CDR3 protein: CASSLRGGIEAFF

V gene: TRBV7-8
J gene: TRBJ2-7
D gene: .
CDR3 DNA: TGTGCCAGCAGTCGTAGGGTGGGGGTAGCGGATATAACCTACGAGCAGTACTTC
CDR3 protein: CASSRRVGVADITYEQYF

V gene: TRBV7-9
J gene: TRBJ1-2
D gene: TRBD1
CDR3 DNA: TGTGCCAGCAGCCCGGACAGGTCGACTGGCTACACCTTC
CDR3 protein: CASSPDRSTGYTF

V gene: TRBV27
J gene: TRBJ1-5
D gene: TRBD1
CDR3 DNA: TGTGCCAGCAGCCTGACAGGGGAGCAGCCCCAGCATTTT
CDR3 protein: CASSLTGEQPQHF